This T cell receptor beta chain was profiled in a study of blood T cell repertoires in COVID-19. As for the study in general: Samples of COVID-19 (acute and convalescent) were obtained from the United States, Italy and Spain.

This clone was seen a few times. Trimming cost V 7 bases and J 5 bases, with 12 bases left between them. CDR1 is LGHDT, CDR2 YNNKEL, per germline (reference sequence). The CDR3 sequence is 12 residues long. Sequencing was performed with immunoSEQ multiplex PCR; in TCRdb, only in-frame clones are kept and a portion is missing. Among 250,000 to 300,000 clones listed, roughly 80% were seen once. Individuals drawn from 20 to 30 US areas were about 18 to 95 years old. Cohort allocation depended upon clinical history that participants reported. Participants classified as exposed had met a COVID-19 case within 2 weeks before study entry.

The specimen sequenced was PBMCs or T cells enriched from blood (not recorded which). The chain combines TRBV3-1 (or the pseudogene TRBV3-2) with TRBJ2-7; tentative D call: TRBD1 (6 bases). This sequence was found in a man in his forties who had been exposed to COVID-19. This chain's CDR3 is CASNSGVDEQYF. The DNA for the CDR3 is TGTGCCAGCAACTCAGGGGTCGACGAGCAGTACTTC.